What follows describes a single T cell receptor (beta chain). Its target is unknown. This sample is part of a study of T cells in Graves' hyperthyroidism and ophthalmopathy. The source material, RNA transcripts, was used to amplify TCR beta CDR3 regions. A first-round RT-PCR of the TCR CDR3 used the HTBI primer set. TCRdb reprocessed the multiplex PCR reads with MiXCR, giving one entry per CDR3 protein. In the table there are hundreds of thousands of distinct CDR3 sequences, 40% to 55% of which are singletons. Study results and caveats: Most clonotypes that expanded in the thyroid above 0.001 also showed up in blood.

Trimming cost V 10 bases and J 3 bases, with 13 bases left between them. Germline loops: CDR1 ENHRY, CDR2 SYGVKD. CDR3 length equals 12 residues. The rearrangement links TRBV10-3 to TRBJ2-7, with D hard to call. Sequencing was carried out using peripheral blood or thyroid tissue (not recorded which). The sequence was obtained from a woman aged 18-29 years with Graves' hyperthyroidism. CDR3 coding DNA: TGTGCCAGCACCAAGGACGGCTACGAGCAGTACTTC. As protein: CASTKDGYEQYF.